This TCR beta chain was sequenced for a study of T cell repertoires in cytomegalovirus infection (dated by TCRdb to about 2019). In terms of the full investigation: Recently identified HLA-C-restricted CMV epitopes, whose presentation resists viral immunomodulation, were targeted by peptide stimulations together with well-studied HLA-B-restricted epitopes. Because public TCR beta signatures pointed to carriage of CMV infection together with the matching HLA type, the HLA type of each donor mattered for the analysis.

The table lists this clonotype with many counts. Its binding antigen is unknown. No clone much larger than this one lies a single base away; base qualities are absent. What this sample's treatment or condition label stands for: in vitro stimulation with specific CMV peptide epitopes to enrich CMV-specific T cells. Overall study outcomes, separate from this receptor: In both this cohort and an independent cohort of 352 donors, the cumulative frequency of public TCR beta family members distinguished carriers of CMV infection plus the relevant HLA type. In the ex vivo response, HLA-C-restricted CMV-specific TCR beta clonotypes were dominant, and in two of eight donors the single most frequent clonotype came from this HLA-C-restricted group.

TCRdb lists the instrument as Illumina HiSeq 1500. The public reads were reanalyzed by TCRdb: fastp trimming at Q25, MiXCR alignment, in-frame beta chains only. Merged by CDR3 protein, the rows form single entries marked with the most common genes and DNA. This sample comprises about a million distinct CDR3 sequences, approximately 33% of them detected only once. Around 15% of the sample lies in the top ten. The germline V gene (reference sequence) gives CDR1 as MNHEY and CDR2 as SMNVEV. V lost 3 bases and J lost 2 bases; the stretch between them is 16 bases long. The CDR3 starts with the cysteine, ends with the phenylalanine, and has 16 residues. Just the 48-base CDR3 DNA is kept, in frame starting at base 1.

The TCR originated in a human donor in good health (CMV status not recorded). Some clones in this sample may be carry-over from other donors' samples. Source: cultured CD8+ T cells from PBMCs, taken from culture after CMV antigen stimulation. The chain was built from TRBV27 and TRBJ1-1; TRBD1 is perhaps the D gene, given 6 matching bases. In nucleotides, the sequence is TGTGCCAGCAGTTTCGACCCGGACAGAAAAAACACTGAAGCTTTCTTT. Translated, it reads CASSFDPDRKNTEAFF.